What follows are 30 T cell receptor beta chains derived from one specimen sequenced in a study of graft-versus-host responses after intestinal transplantation. The repertoire was sequenced with immunoSEQ multiplex PCR; TCRdb's copy has only in-frame clones and lacks some. The sample shows some 96,000 clones, 75% to 95% of them seen only once. This specimen consisted of PBMCs, obtained roughly 68 weeks after intestinal transplant. These receptors originate from a human patient who received an intestinal transplant, so some T cells may come from the graft donor.

This sequence joins TRBV6-1 and TRBJ2-5; the match to TRBD2 covers 7 bases. Germline V gene data show CDR1 as MNHNS and CDR2 as SASEGT. With V trimmed by 11 bases and J by 3 bases, 0 bases remained unmatched. The CDR3 has 10 residues. DNA of the CDR3: TGTGCCGGGACTAAAGAGACCCAGTACTTC. This sequence encodes CAGTKETQYF.

The V call is TRBV2, the J call TRBJ2-7, with TRBD2 as a possible D gene (7 bases). Germline V CDR1 and CDR2: SNHLY, FYNNEI. Deletions cut 7 bases from V and 7 bases from J, with 14 bases between. The CDR3 has 12 amino acids. The CDR3 DNA reads TGTGCCAGCATAGAGGGGGGGAAGGAGCAGTACTTC. Translating gives CASIEGGKEQYF.

The chain joins TRBV10-3 to TRBJ2-7, with 14 bases fitting TRBD2. Trimming cost V 6 bases and J 4 bases; bases outside gene matches: 2. There are 14 residues in the CDR3. Germline V gene sequence: CDR1 ENHRY, CDR2 SYGVKD. The DNA of the CDR3 is TGTGCCATCAGCGGGACTAGCGGGGGATACGAGCAGTACTTC. It yields the protein CAISGTSGGYEQYF.

This chain uses TRBV5-8 with TRBJ1-5; D might be TRBD1 (5 bases). Trimming left V 0 bases short and J 3 bases short, with 10 bases between. The CDR3 sequence is 15 residues long. Germline loops: CDR1 SGHTS, CDR2 YDEGEE. The CDR3 coding sequence is TGTGCCAGCAGCTTGGCCGGGACCTTCAATCAGCCCCAGCATTTT. It specifies CASSLAGTFNQPQHF.

The chain carries TRBV6-7 and TRBJ1-1; TRBD1 is a possible D gene (5 bases). TRBV6-7 is labeled an ORF, and its function is uncertain. Trimming cost V 10 bases and J 1 base, with 19 bases left between them. The length of the CDR3 is 15 residues. CDR3 coding DNA: TGTGCCACCCAACAGGTCCCCAGAAAGAACACTGAAGCTTTCTTT. This sequence encodes CATQQVPRKNTEAFF.

This clone was observed once. The chain couples TRBV7-3 to TRBJ2-1; D not certain. Trimming left V 6 bases short and J 0 bases short, with 15 bases between. Germline CDR1 SGHTA, CDR2 FQGTGA. The CDR3 length is 16 residues. The DNA for the CDR3 is TGTGCCAGCAGTAACACACTGGGAAGCTCCTACAATGAGCAGTTCTTC. Its translation is CASSNTLGSSYNEQFF.

The genes are TRBV5-4 and TRBJ1-1, with D perhaps TRBD1 (5 bases). Germline-derived CDR1 and CDR2 are SGHNT and YYREEE (reference sequence). CDR3 length equals 12 residues. V gave up 7 bases and J gave up 8 bases, with 15 bases separating them. CDR3 sequence reads: CASGSGLGEAFF. The DNA of the CDR3 is TGTGCCAGCGGATCAGGGTTAGGCGAAGCTTTCTTT.

The rearrangement uses TRBV19 and TRBJ1-1, with D unresolved. Looked up from germline, CDR1 is LNHDA and CDR2 is SQIVND (reference sequence). V lost 5 bases to trimming and J lost 11 bases, with 15 bases between them. The CDR3 runs 12 residues. CDR3 sequence (DNA): TGTGCCAGTAGTCCCAGCCCCCCGAGGGCTTTCTTT. Translated: CASSPSPPRAFF.

The rearrangement joins TRBV11-2 to TRBJ2-3, with D tentatively TRBD1 or TRBD2 (6 bases each). V was trimmed by 3 bases and J by 5 bases, leaving 12 bases between them. The CDR3 totals 14 residues. Looked up from germline, CDR1 is SGHAT and CDR2 is FQNNGV. CDR3 sequence reads: CASSFEGGGDTQYF. In nucleotides, the CDR3 is TGTGCCAGCAGCTTCGAGGGGGGAGGAGATACGCAGTATTTT.

The V call is TRBV11-3, the J call TRBJ2-5; D is possibly TRBD1 or TRBD2 (5 bases each). Trimming removed 4 bases at V and 3 bases at J, with 9 bases between. The CDR3 loop spans 13 amino acids. Germline CDR1 is SGHNT and CDR2 is YENEEA. As DNA, the CDR3 is TGTGCCAGCAGCTGGGGACCCAAAGAGACCCAGTACTTC. Residues: CASSWGPKETQYF.

The chain is built from TRBV5-5 and TRBJ1-1; possibly TRBD1 for D (5 bases). From germline, CDR1 is SGHKS and CDR2 YYEKEE (reference sequence). V lost 2 bases, J lost 4 bases, and 15 bases lay in between. The CDR3 has 15 residues. The DNA of the CDR3 is TGTGCCAGCAGCTTCCTCGGGGGTTCGGGCACTGAAGCTTTCTTT. Amino acids: CASSFLGGSGTEAFF. Filled out from reference TRBV5-5 and TRBJ1-1, the complete variable domain reads DAGVTQSPTHLIKTRGQQVTLRCSPISGHKSVSWYQQVLGQGPQFIFQYYEKEERGRGNFPDRFSARQFPNYSSELNVNALLLGDSALYLCASSFLGGSGTEAFFGQGTRLTVV.

The chain links TRBV6-1 to TRBJ1-5, with D unresolved. V lost 4 bases and J lost 5, with 12 bases in between. Looked up from germline, CDR1 is MNHNS and CDR2 is SASEGT. The CDR3 runs 14 residues. CDR3 coding DNA: TGTGCCAGCAGTGTGGCCGGGAACGATCAGCCCCAGCATTTT. The encoded protein is CASSVAGNDQPQHF.

This chain uses TRBV5-1 with TRBJ1-3; a weak D match, TRBD1 (5 bases). The V end was cut by 3 bases, the J end by 4 bases, with 11 bases between. CDR3 length: 14 residues. Germline CDR1 SGHRS, CDR2 YFSETQ. The CDR3 sequence: CASSSGTGGNTIYF. CDR3 sequence (DNA): TGCGCCAGCAGCTCCGGGACGGGGGGAAACACCATATATTTT.

J is TRBJ1-1 and V is TRBV18; the D is unclear. Germline V gene lookup returns CDR1 KGHSH and CDR2 LQKENI. V was shortened by 3 bases and J by 11 bases, with 13 bases between the two germline ends. There are 12 residues in the CDR3. CDR3 loop: CASSPQQRAAFF. The CDR3 region has the DNA TGTGCCAGCTCACCTCAACAGAGGGCGGCTTTCTTT. Filled out from reference TRBV18 and TRBJ1-1, the complete variable domain reads NAGVMQNPRHLVRRRGQEARLRCSPMKGHSHVYWYRQLPEEGLKFMVYLQKENIIDESGMPKERFSAEFPKEGPSILRIQQVVRGDSAAYFCASSPQQRAAFFGQGTRLTVV.

The table lists this clone with a count of one. The V call is TRBV10-3, the J call TRBJ2-2, with D uncertain. Trimming cost V 10 bases and J 2 bases, with 14 bases left between them. There are 14 residues in the CDR3. Germline V gene sequence: CDR1 ENHRY, CDR2 SYGVKD. CDR3: CATLGAVNTGELFF. DNA for the CDR3: TGTGCCACCCTGGGCGCAGTTAACACCGGGGAGCTGTTTTTT.

The chain is built from TRBV2 and TRBJ1-1; no firm D call. CDR1 SNHLY and CDR2 FYNNEI come from the germline V gene. This CDR3 has 12 amino acids. The CDR3 loop reads CAFRAGRTEAFF. DNA for the CDR3: TGTGCTTTCCGGGCGGGTCGCACTGAAGCTTTCTTT.

This chain links TRBV2 with TRBJ2-1; 8 bases match TRBD1. The V segment lost 7 bases and the J segment 8 bases; nucleotides outside the gene matches: 7. Germline CDR1 is SNHLY and CDR2 is FYNNEI. The CDR3 is made up of 13 amino acids. CDR3 region: CASTKAGGHEQFF. CDR3 DNA: TGTGCCAGCACCAAGGCAGGGGGCCATGAGCAGTTCTTC.

The CDR3 is CRKGDTQYF. The CDR3 DNA reads as TGCCGAAAAGGAGATACGCAGTATTTT. The chain links TRBV29-1 to TRBJ2-3; D unresolved. CDR1 is SQVTM, CDR2 ANQGSEA, per germline. CDR3 size: 9 residues.

This chain uses TRBV10-3 with TRBJ1-4; D might be TRBD1 (5 bases). This CDR3 is built from 15 residues. The V end was cut by 3 bases, the J end by 6 bases, with 14 bases between. CDR1 and CDR2 from the germline V gene are ENHRY and SYGVKD. In DNA, the CDR3 is TGTGCCATCAGTGAATTGTTGGGAGGGGATGAAAAACTGTTTTTT. Translation gives CAISELLGGDEKLFF.

The chain has TRBV7-9 and TRBJ1-4; possible D gene TRBD1, 5 bases. The CDR3 spans 16 residues. V lost 2 bases to trimming and J lost 4 bases, with 14 bases between them. Per the germline V gene, CDR1 is SEHNR and CDR2 is FQNEAQ (reference sequence). The CDR3 bases are TGTGCCAGCAGCTTACCCGATGGGACGGATAATGAAAAACTGTTTTTT. It is translated as CASSLPDGTDNEKLFF.

V usage is TRBV9 and J usage is TRBJ2-1; TRBD2 matches 8 bases. Germline CDR1 reads SGDLS; CDR2 reads YYNGEE. The CDR3 length is 15 residues. After removal of 0 bases from V and 9 bases from J, the junction contained 8 bases not matched to a gene. CDR3: CASSVASGGVPEQFF. In DNA, the CDR3 is TGTGCCAGCAGCGTAGCCAGCGGGGGTGTTCCTGAGCAGTTCTTC.

The rearrangement links TRBV4-2 to TRBJ2-7; D is ambiguous. The CDR3 spans 11 residues. Germline CDR1 LGHNA, CDR2 YNFKEQ. V was pared by 0 bases and J by 5 bases, with 2 bases between. The CDR3 bases are TGTGCCAGCAGCCAAGATAACGAGCAGTACTTC. Amino acid sequence: CASSQDNEQYF.

The genes are TRBV6-5 and TRBJ2-1; TRBD2 matches 15 bases. This CDR3 is built from 15 residues. Trimming cost V 6 bases and J 6 bases; bases outside gene matches: 3. The germline gives CDR1 MNHEY, CDR2 SVGAGI. CDR3 protein: CASSGLAGGSNEQFF. CDR3 coding DNA: TGTGCCAGCAGCGGACTAGCGGGGGGGTCCAATGAGCAGTTCTTC.

This clone was seen just once. This rearrangement joins TRBV5-4 to TRBJ2-3; possible D gene TRBD2, 6 bases. This CDR3 is 15 amino acids long. Germline-derived CDR1 and CDR2 are SGHNT and YYREEE (reference sequence). Trimming took off 4 bases at V and 1 base at J, with 13 bases between the two ends. In nucleotides, the CDR3 is TGTGCCAGCAGCGGAGGACCGGGGGGCACAGATACGCAGTATTTT. Its translation is CASSGGPGGTDTQYF.

This chain joins TRBV5-1 and TRBJ2-5, with D unclear. Per germline, CDR1 SGHRS and CDR2 YFSETQ. This CDR3 comprises 13 residues. Trimming took off 0 bases at V and 5 bases at J, with 8 bases between the two ends. The CDR3, as DNA: TGCGCCAGCAGCTTGGTGGGTTGGGAGACCCAGTACTTC. Amino acid sequence: CASSLVGWETQYF.

This clone has just a few counts. Distinct nucleotide sequences in the sample also encode this CDR3. V gene TRBV6-4 combines with J gene TRBJ2-3; 8 nucleotides match TRBD2. Germline V gene sequence: CDR1 MRHNA, CDR2 SNTAGT. The junction had 0 bases not matched to a gene; V was cut back by 0 bases and J by 1 base. The CDR3 runs to 15 residues. The CDR3 sequence: CASSDSRGGTDTQYF. CDR3 DNA sequence: TGTGCCAGCAGTGACTCGCGGGGGGGCACAGATACGCAGTATTTT.

This chain joins TRBV10-2 and TRBJ1-1, with unresolved D. V was pared by 3 bases and J by 1 base, with 6 bases between. Per the germline V gene, CDR1 is WSHSY and CDR2 is SAAADI. This CDR3 contains 13 residues. CDR3 residues: CASSDSGNTEAFF. The CDR3 DNA reads TGCGCCAGCAGTGATTCGGGGAACACTGAAGCTTTCTTT.

For the CDR3, the DNA is TGTGCCAGCAGTGAAGCGTTGGGGGGAATAACTGAAGCTTTCTTT. Its translation: CASSEALGGITEAFF. J is TRBJ1-1 and V is TRBV2; weak D call: TRBD1 (5 bases). V lost 0 bases, J lost 5 bases, and 13 bases lay in between. The CDR3 length is 15 residues. Germline V gene sequence: CDR1 SNHLY, CDR2 FYNNEI.

The chain links TRBV6-6 to TRBJ1-1; D not certain. Trimming cost V 5 bases and J 6 bases, with 22 bases left between them. This CDR3 contains 16 residues. The germline CDR1 and CDR2 sequences are MNHNY and SVGAGI (reference sequence). CDR3 residues: CASSPATLTTYPEAFF. In DNA form, the CDR3 reads TGTGCCAGCAGTCCCGCCACCTTAACAACATACCCTGAAGCTTTCTTT.

The chain combines TRBV7-3 with TRBJ2-7; 7 bases are a match to TRBD2. This CDR3 region has 14 residues. Per the germline V gene, CDR1 is SGHTA and CDR2 is FQGTGA. V trimming: 5 bases; J trimming: 5 bases; junction bases outside the gene matches: 9. Here the CDR3 reads CASSPGGGVDEQYF. The CDR3 DNA reads TGTGCCAGCAGCCCCGGTGGGGGGGTCGACGAGCAGTACTTC. The entire variable domain, with the rest obtained from reference TRBV7-3 and TRBJ2-7, is as follows: GAGVSQTPSNKVTEKGKYVELRCDPISGHTALYWYRQSLGQGPEFLIYFQGTGAADDSGLPNDRFFAVRPEGSVSTLKIQRTERGDSAVYLCASSPGGGVDEQYFGPGTRLTVT.